A single sample is the source of the 3 T cell receptor beta chains below, sequenced in a study of blood T cell repertoires in COVID-19. Clones were sequenced by immunoSEQ multiplex PCR, and TCRdb holds only the in-frame ones, with some missing. The sample yields 330,000 or so clones, over 85% seen once. Sequencing input: peripheral blood. These receptors came from a woman aged 55-69 years with COVID-19, enrolled during active disease.

V and J are TRBV6-5 and TRBJ1-2, with TRBD1 matching over 10 bases. CDR3 length: 15 residues. The germline gives CDR1 MNHEY, CDR2 SVGAGI. V lost 2 bases and J lost 8; bases outside the gene matches: 8. The CDR3 is CASSYEGQGLRGYTF. The CDR3 bases are TGTGCCAGCAGTTACGAGGGACAGGGGTTACGAGGCTACACCTTC.

J is TRBJ1-4 and V is TRBV5-1, with 9 bases identical to TRBD1. Germline V CDR1 and CDR2: SGHRS, YFSETQ. The CDR3 runs to 16 residues. Germline trimming cut 4 bases from V and 7 bases from J; bases unmatched to any gene: 11. The CDR3 spells CASSPGDRVRVEKLFF. CDR3 bases: TGCGCCAGCAGCCCAGGGGACAGGGTTCGGGTTGAAAAACTGTTTTTT.

For the CDR3, the DNA is TGTGCCAGCAGCTTAGCTTACAGGGCCACGAACACCGGGGAGCTGTTTTTT. Translated: CASSLAYRATNTGELFF. This chain connects TRBV7-6 to TRBJ2-2; D possibly corresponds to TRBD1 (6 bases). The germline gives CDR1 SGHVS, CDR2 FNYEAQ. The V end lost 0 bases, the J end lost 0 bases, and 11 bases lay between the germline ends. The CDR3 spans 17 residues.